The source of this T cell receptor (beta chain) is a study of T cell responses to AZD1222 COVID-19 vaccine. The method was immunoSEQ multiplex PCR; TCRdb's version includes in-frame clones alone and lacks a portion of them. The table includes about 140,000 clones, 70% to 90% detected once. Sequencing used peripheral blood, obtained on day 0 of AZD1222 vaccination. The clonotype comes from an adult in good health.

CDR3 residues: CASQPSGIHYEQYF. The CDR3 DNA sequence: TGTGCCAGCCAACCTAGCGGGATTCACTACGAGCAGTACTTC. The rearrangement uses TRBV3-1 (or the pseudogene TRBV3-2) and TRBJ2-7; 9 bases line up with TRBD2. The V segment lost 8 bases and the J segment 3 bases; nucleotides outside the gene matches: 8. Germline loops: CDR1 LGHDT, CDR2 YNNKEL (reference sequence). This CDR3 is 14 amino acids long.